These 10 T cell receptor beta chains originate from one sample sequenced in a study of T cell repertoires in cytomegalovirus infection. What these receptors recognize is not known. TCRdb reanalysed the reads using MiXCR and keeps one entry per CDR3 protein. Of about 78,000 distinct CDR3 sequences in the sample, roughly 37% were seen once. Sequencing used CD8+ T cells from cultured PBMCs, obtained from culture after CMV antigen stimulation. The receptors were sampled from a human donor in good health (CMV status not recorded). Some clones in this sample may be carry-over from other donors' samples.

This clonotype was observed a few times. The chain uses TRBV6-2 or TRBV6-3 and TRBJ1-1, with D uncertain. Germline V lookup: CDR1 MNHEY, CDR2 SVGEGT. Deletions cut 5 bases from V and 0 bases from J, with 19 bases between. The CDR3 is 17 residues long. CDR3 loop: CASSPPGEVAMNTEAFF. Written as DNA, the CDR3 is TGTGCCAGCAGTCCCCCCGGGGAGGTGGCCATGAACACTGAAGCTTTCTTT.

The chain links TRBV6-2 or TRBV6-3 to TRBJ2-1; D is uncertain. The CDR3 is 13 amino acids. The V gene lost 4 bases and the J gene lost 0 bases, with 4 bases spanning the gap. Germline CDR1 MNHEY, CDR2 SVGEGT. The CDR3 loop is CASSLSSYNEQFF. The CDR3 DNA reads as TGTGCCAGCAGTTTGAGCTCCTACAATGAGCAGTTCTTC.

This CDR3 reads CATSREGPGPSPANTGELFF. The CDR3 coding sequence is TGTGCCACCAGCAGAGAAGGGCCGGGACCATCCCCCGCGAACACCGGGGAGCTGTTTTTT. The chain employs TRBV15 and TRBJ2-2; TRBD1 or TRBD2 may be the D gene (5 bases each). CDR1 and CDR2 from the germline V gene are LNHNV and YYDKDF (reference sequence). Between the trimmed V and J ends, which lost 0 bases and 0 bases, there was a span of 20 bases. The length of the CDR3 is 20 residues. Full variable domain (missing parts from reference TRBV15 and TRBJ2-2): DAMVIQNPRYQVTQFGKPVTLSCSQTLNHNVMYWYQQKSSQAPKLLFHYYDKDFNNEADTPDNFQSRRPNTSFCFLDIRSPGLGDTAMYLCATSREGPGPSPANTGELFFGEGSRLTVL.

This rearrangement joins TRBV7-2 to TRBJ2-2; D may match TRBD1 or TRBD2 (5 bases each). The CDR3 runs to 13 residues. V gave up 3 bases and J gave up 5 bases, with 7 bases separating them. Germline assignment: CDR1 SGHTA and CDR2 FQGNSA. The chain's CDR3 is CASSFGATGELFF. The DNA of the CDR3 is TGTGCCAGCAGCTTCGGGGCGACCGGGGAGCTGTTTTTT. Drawing the rest from reference TRBV7-2 and TRBJ2-2, the complete variable domain is GAGVSQSPSNKVTEKGKDVELRCDPISGHTALYWYRQSLGQGLEFLIYFQGNSAPDKSGLPSDRFSAERTGGSVSTLTIQRTQQEDSAVYLCASSFGATGELFFGEGSRLTVL.

The CDR3 here is CASSLEGSTYEQYF. DNA of the CDR3: TGTGCCAGCAGTTTGGAGGGGTCAACCTACGAGCAGTACTTC. The chain links TRBV27 to TRBJ2-7; TRBD2 might be the D (6 bases). V dropped 3 bases and J dropped 2 bases, with 11 bases sitting between them. This CDR3 spans 14 amino acids. The germline CDR1 and CDR2 sequences are MNHEY and SMNVEV (reference sequence).

This clonotype is a singleton in its sample. This rearrangement joins TRBV19 to TRBJ2-7; 7 nucleotides agree with TRBD2. V trimming: 3 bases; J trimming: 3 bases; junction bases outside the gene matches: 8. The germline CDR1 and CDR2 sequences are LNHDA and SQIVND (reference sequence). CDR3 size: 15 residues. CDR3 sequence reads: CASSIAGEGIYEQYF. CDR3 nucleotide sequence: TGTGCCAGTAGTATCGCGGGAGAAGGAATCTACGAGCAGTACTTC.

This chain uses TRBV5-4 with TRBJ2-5; D call uncertain. CDR1 is SGHNT, CDR2 YYREEE, per germline (reference sequence). Trimming removed 1 base from V and 2 bases from J, with 9 bases in between. The length of the CDR3 is 14 residues. The CDR3 here is CASSLNNRQETQYF. For the CDR3, the DNA is TGTGCCAGCAGCTTGAACAACAGACAAGAGACCCAGTACTTC.

V gene TRBV4-3 combines with J gene TRBJ1-2; D call uncertain. The CDR3 spans 17 residues. V was pared by 3 bases and J by 0 bases, with 17 bases between. The germline gives CDR1 LGHNA, CDR2 YSLEER. CDR3: CASSQDSWAEANYGYTF. CDR3 nucleotide sequence: TGCGCCAGCAGCCAGGACTCCTGGGCGGAAGCTAACTATGGCTACACCTTC.

V gene TRBV4-1 combines with J gene TRBJ2-2; D may be TRBD2 (5 bases). This CDR3 comprises 17 residues. Germline V CDR1 and CDR2: MGHRA, YSYEKL. Between the trimmed V and J ends, which lost 1 base and 7 bases, there was a span of 19 bases. Here the CDR3 reads CASSQGIGRAPGGELFF. DNA of the CDR3: TGCGCCAGCAGCCAAGGGATAGGGCGGGCCCCCGGCGGGGAGCTGTTTTTT.

This rearrangement joins TRBV24-1 to TRBJ2-3; the D is unclear. Germline-derived CDR1 and CDR2 are KGHDR and SFDVKD. The CDR3 is made up of 10 amino acids. V was shortened by 7 bases and J by 8 bases, with 6 bases between the two germline ends. CDR3 in DNA: TGTGCCACCAGGGTAGGTACGCAGTATTTT. This sequence encodes CATRVGTQYF.